This TCR beta chain derives from a study of blood T cell repertoires in COVID-19. Overall study context: The cDNA or gDNA used as material had been derived from T cells, B-cell-depleted T cells, or PBMCs.

The CDR3 runs 12 residues. The V end was cut by 10 bases, the J end by 5 bases, with 15 bases between. Germline CDR1 LNHDA, CDR2 SQIVND (reference sequence). Assay: immunoSEQ multiplex PCR; the TCRdb copy retains only in-frame clones and omits some. Altogether roughly 220,000 clones are present, 80% being singletons, with the ten largest covering around 5.1%. The sample comprised peripheral blood. The chain carries TRBV19 and TRBJ2-7; possibly TRBD2 for D (7 bases). The receptor was derived from a woman aged 70 to 79 with acute or convalescent COVID-19. CDR3 sequence reads: CATRRGRDEQYF. CDR3 bases: TGTGCCACCAGGCGGGGGCGCGACGAGCAGTACTTC.